Following are 25 T cell receptor beta chains from one sample sequenced in a study of blood T cells in healthy people across ages. A sample-barcoded 5' primer and a J-beta primer mix were used in a second PCR of about 7 to 11 cycles. TCRdb analysed the 5' RACE reads with MiXCR anew, one entry per CDR3 protein. This table holds roughly 1,300,000 distinct CDR3 sequences, 55% to 75% found once. The sequenced sample was blood. All receptors derive from a young man in good health.

A few counts support this clonotype. The chain links TRBV20-1 to TRBJ2-7; a possible D gene is TRBD1 (5 bases). This CDR3 has 16 residues. Germline V CDR1 and CDR2: DFQATT, SNEGSKA (reference sequence). Between the trimmed V and J ends, which lost 3 bases and 1 base, there was a span of 19 bases. The CDR3 loop is CSASSAGPFMSYEQYF. The CDR3 DNA reads TGCAGTGCTAGCTCGGCAGGGCCCTTTATGTCCTACGAGCAGTACTTC.

This clonotype has just a few counts. The chain is built from TRBV9 and TRBJ2-1; D is perhaps TRBD2 (6 bases). Germline V gene data show CDR1 as SGDLS and CDR2 as YYNGEE. Trimming removed 3 bases from V and 4 bases from J, with 14 bases in between. This CDR3 comprises 15 residues. DNA for the CDR3: TGTGCCAGCAGCGCCGGGACTGCCCTTTACAATGAGCAGTTCTTC. Translating gives CASSAGTALYNEQFF.

This clonotype was picked up a small number of times. The V call is TRBV7-9, the J call TRBJ1-5; D is possibly TRBD1 (5 bases). Germline V CDR1 and CDR2: SEHNR, FQNEAQ (reference sequence). Trimming shortened V by 1 base and J by 5 bases, and 18 bases separated the two germline ends. The CDR3 runs to 17 residues. The CDR3 nucleotides read TGTGCCAGCAGCTTAGGGCCTAGGGGCAGACCCGATCAGCCCCAGCATTTT. Protein sequence: CASSLGPRGRPDQPQHF.

This clonotype was found once. CDR3 in DNA: TGTGCCAGCAGTGGCAAGAGGGGGGGGGATAGCAATCAGCCCCAGCATTTT. Its protein is CASSGKRGGDSNQPQHF. The genes are TRBV27 and TRBJ1-5, with D perhaps matching TRBD1 (6 bases). Trimming stripped 5 bases from V and 0 bases from J, with 17 bases between. Germline V CDR1 and CDR2: MNHEY, SMNVEV (reference sequence). The length of the CDR3 is 17 residues.

The chain uses TRBV6-6 and TRBJ2-4, with 8 nucleotides matching TRBD2. J lost 6 bases, V lost 5 bases, and 6 bases had no gene match. CDR3 length equals 14 residues. Germline CDR1 and CDR2: MNHNY and SVGAGI (reference sequence). The CDR3 region has the DNA TGTGCCAGCAGTCCTAGCGGGCCGGGAAACATTCAGTACTTC. Amino acids: CASSPSGPGNIQYF.

The DNA of the CDR3 is TGCAGCGCAGGGTCCCTTGAAGCTTTCTTT. It encodes CSAGSLEAFF. The genes are TRBV29-1 and TRBJ1-1; D is perhaps TRBD1 (5 bases). V lost 7 bases and J 7 bases, leaving 10 bases between the germline ends. Per germline, CDR1 SQVTM and CDR2 ANQGSEA. There are 10 residues in the CDR3. Supplemented by reference TRBV29-1 and TRBJ1-1, the full variable domain reads SAVISQKPSRDICQRGTSLTIQCQVDSQVTMMFWYRQQPGQSLTLIATANQGSEATYESGFVIDKFPISRPNLTFSTLTVSNMSPEDSSIYLCSAGSLEAFFGQGTRLTVV.

V and J are TRBV3-1 and TRBJ2-1, with a weak D call TRBD2 (6 bases). The germline CDR1 and CDR2 sequences are LGHDT and YNNKEL (reference sequence). CDR3 size: 16 residues. Trimming left V 3 bases short and J 6 bases short, with 18 bases between. CDR3: CASSQIAPGSINEQFF. The CDR3 DNA reads as TGTGCCAGCAGCCAGATAGCCCCCGGGAGTATCAATGAGCAGTTCTTC.

This chain links TRBV29-1 with TRBJ1-2, with 7 bases that match TRBD1. The germline V gene has CDR1 SQVTM and CDR2 ANQGSEA. The CDR3 is 13 residues long. V gave up 7 bases and J gave up 13 bases; unmatched junction bases: 18. The CDR3 is CSASQGVESRCTF. The CDR3 region has the DNA TGCAGCGCCTCCCAGGGGGTAGAGTCCAGGTGCACCTTC.

The V gene is TRBV19, the J gene TRBJ2-3; D uncertain. The length of the CDR3 is 12 residues. Germline assignment: CDR1 LNHDA and CDR2 SQIVND (reference sequence). Trimming removed 1 base at V and 3 bases at J, with 2 bases between. The CDR3 region is CASSIATDTQYF. The CDR3, as DNA: TGTGCCAGTAGTATAGCTACAGATACGCAGTATTTT. The variable domain in full, completed from reference TRBV19 and TRBJ2-3, reads DGGITQSPKYLFRKEGQNVTLSCEQNLNHDAMYWYRQDPGQGLRLIYYSQIVNDFQKGDIAEGYSVSREKKESFPLTVTSAQKNPTAFYLCASSIATDTQYFGPGTRLTVL.

V and J are TRBV6-2 or TRBV6-3 and TRBJ2-4, with D hard to call. The tail of the sequence fits TRBJ2-7 better, so the J call may be wrong. The CDR3 sequence is 18 residues long. CDR1 is MNHEY and CDR2 is SVGEGT in the germline V gene. In nucleotides, the CDR3 is TGTGCCAGCAGTTTATACTCCGTTGACACCCTAAAACCCTACGAGCAGTACTTC. Amino acids: CASSLYSVDTLKPYEQYF.

In this sample, this clonotype turned up a few times. V usage is TRBV7-2 and J usage is TRBJ2-3; D unresolved. Germline lookup yields CDR1 SGHTA and CDR2 FQGNSA. Trimming took 5 bases from V and 0 from J, leaving 12 bases between them. The CDR3 totals 15 residues. The CDR3 loop is CASSDRVSSTDTQYF. In nucleotides, the CDR3 is TGTGCCAGCAGCGACCGGGTTTCCAGCACAGATACGCAGTATTTT.

This clonotype was detected a few times. The chain combines TRBV20-1 with TRBJ2-7; 10 positions agree with TRBD2. From germline, CDR1 is DFQATT and CDR2 SNEGSKA (reference sequence). This CDR3 is built from 16 residues. After removal of 0 bases from V and 4 bases from J, the junction contained 9 bases not matched to a gene. CDR3 DNA: TGCAGTGCTAGAGATCTTAGCGGGAGGCCCAGTTACGAGCAGTACTTC. Encoded protein: CSARDLSGRPSYEQYF.

This clonotype was picked up one time. The rearrangement uses TRBV27 and TRBJ2-4, with a possible D match to TRBD2 (6 bases). V gave up 5 bases and J gave up 0 bases, with 14 bases separating them. This CDR3 is 16 amino acids long. CDR1 and CDR2 (germline): MNHEY, SMNVEV (reference sequence). CDR3 region: CASSPRGILAKNIQYF. CDR3 nucleotide sequence: TGTGCCAGCAGTCCCCGGGGGATACTAGCCAAAAACATTCAGTACTTC.

This clonotype was detected only a few times. V gene TRBV6-6 combines with J gene TRBJ1-2; possibly TRBD1 for D (5 bases). The germline V gene encodes CDR1 MNHNY and CDR2 SVGAGI (reference sequence). This CDR3 region has 13 residues. The ends were cut back, 5 bases at V and 5 bases at J, with 12 bases in the middle. CDR3 in amino acids: CASSPGRKYGYTF. DNA for the CDR3: TGTGCCAGCAGTCCGGGACGGAAGTATGGCTACACCTTC.

The chain carries TRBV6-6 and TRBJ1-2; possible D gene TRBD1, 6 bases. CDR1 MNHNY and CDR2 SVGAGI come from the germline V gene (reference sequence). The CDR3 contains 15 residues. V lost 5 bases and J 6 bases, leaving 19 bases between the germline ends. The CDR3 DNA reads as TGTGCCAGCAGTCAACCTCGGCGGACAGAGGATGGCTACACCTTC. Translation: CASSQPRRTEDGYTF.

The chain combines TRBV6-5 with TRBJ2-1; D gene ambiguous. V dropped 0 bases and J dropped 7 bases, with 7 bases sitting between them. Germline V gene data show CDR1 as MNHEY and CDR2 as SVGAGI. The CDR3 has 13 amino acids. The CDR3 protein is CASSYSRDNEQFF. For the CDR3, the DNA is TGTGCCAGCAGTTACTCAAGAGATAATGAGCAGTTCTTC.

The chain couples TRBV5-1 to TRBJ2-2; TRBD2 is a possible D gene (6 bases). CDR1 SGHRS and CDR2 YFSETQ come from the germline V gene. V gave up 4 bases and J gave up 1 base, with 14 bases separating them. The CDR3 has 16 residues. The CDR3 DNA follows: TGCGCCAGCAGCGTAATTCCGGGACTGAACACCGGGGAGCTGTTTTTT. Its translation: CASSVIPGLNTGELFF.

This chain joins TRBV29-1 and TRBJ1-4; D not certain. The CDR3 length is 13 residues. Trimming took off 6 bases at V and 5 bases at J, with 13 bases between the two ends. CDR1 SQVTM and CDR2 ANQGSEA come from the germline V gene. CDR3 in DNA: TGCAGCGTGGGTGGCAGTTACAATGAAAAACTGTTTTTT. This sequence encodes CSVGGSYNEKLFF.

V usage is TRBV4-2 and J usage is TRBJ2-3; D not resolved. V was trimmed by 2 bases and J by 2 bases, leaving 8 bases between them. Germline CDR1 reads LGHNA; CDR2 reads YNFKEQ. CDR3 length equals 14 residues. CDR3 DNA sequence: TGTGCCAGCAGCCAACAGGTACTCACAGATACGCAGTATTTT. Its translation is CASSQQVLTDTQYF.

This chain links TRBV18 with TRBJ1-1; TRBD1 aligns across 7 bases. The CDR3 runs to 16 residues. The V and J ends lost 3 bases and 0 bases, in that order; junction bases with no gene match: 7. The germline CDR1 and CDR2 sequences are KGHSH and LQKENI. CDR3 nucleotides: TGTGCCAGCTCACCGGAGAGACAGGGCATGAACACTGAAGCTTTCTTT. It translates to CASSPERQGMNTEAFF. Based on the CDR3 plus reference TRBV18 and TRBJ1-1, the full variable domain is NAGVMQNPRHLVRRRGQEARLRCSPMKGHSHVYWYRQLPEEGLKFMVYLQKENIIDESGMPKERFSAEFPKEGPSILRIQQVVRGDSAAYFCASSPERQGMNTEAFFGQGTRLTVV.

V usage is TRBV15 and J usage is TRBJ2-1; no firm D call. CDR1 is LNHNV, CDR2 YYDKDF, per germline (reference sequence). V was trimmed by 2 bases and J by 4 bases, leaving 9 bases between them. The CDR3 covers 14 residues. Here the CDR3 DNA reads TGTGCCACCAGCAGAATGGGCGGATACAATGAGCAGTTCTTC. Encoded protein: CATSRMGGYNEQFF. Filled out from reference TRBV15 and TRBJ2-1, the complete variable domain reads DAMVIQNPRYQVTQFGKPVTLSCSQTLNHNVMYWYQQKSSQAPKLLFHYYDKDFNNEADTPDNFQSRRPNTSFCFLDIRSPGLGDTAMYLCATSRMGGYNEQFFGPGTRLTVL.

The rearrangement links TRBV21-1 to TRBJ1-4; the D call in the table, TRBD1, was not verified against the DNA. TRBV21-1 is deemed a pseudogene. This CDR3 is 15 amino acids long. Here the CDR3 reads CASSLPGTANEKLFF. The CDR3 DNA is TGTGCCAGCAGCTTACCCGGGACAGCTAATGAAAAACTGTTTTTT.

A single count supports this clonotype. The J gene is TRBJ2-4, the V gene TRBV20-1, with TRBD2 identical over 12 bases. Matching the DNA end better, TRBJ2-7 makes the J call doubtful. The CDR3 is made up of 16 amino acids. Germline CDR1 and CDR2: DFQATT and SNEGSKA (reference sequence). In DNA, the CDR3 is TGCAGTGCTAGGAAGACTAGCGGGGGCCCTACCTACGAGCAGTACTTC. Encoded protein: CSARKTSGGPTYEQYF.

The chain couples TRBV2 to TRBJ2-4, with TRBD2 as a possible D gene (6 bases). The better agreement between TRBJ2-5 and the DNA end casts doubt on the J call. Germline V gene data show CDR1 as SNHLY and CDR2 as FYNNEI. This CDR3 has 14 residues. The CDR3 protein is CASSEEGPLETQYF. CDR3 DNA: TGTGCCAGCAGCGAGGAGGGCCCCTTGGAGACCCAGTACTTC.

The chain links TRBV12-3 or TRBV12-4 to TRBJ2-3, with 7 bases matching TRBD1. With 6 bases clipped from V and 4 bases from J, the junction kept 10 bases outside the gene matches. There are 15 residues in the CDR3. In DNA form, the CDR3 reads TGTGCCAGCAGCCCGAACAGGGGCGGCGCAGATACGCAGTATTTT. This codes for CASSPNRGGADTQYF.